This T cell receptor (beta chain) came from a study of breast tumors, draining lymph nodes, adjacent tissues. Study-wide points: Compared with lymph nodes, tumors were less diverse; compared with nontumor tissue, more. The lymph node origin of tumor T cells was framed as consistent with a hypothesis, not demonstrated. Data fit most tumor T cells coming from lymph node, expanding in tumor.

The lymph nodes were axillary draining lymph nodes from breast cancer patients. The germline CDR1 and CDR2 sequences are DFQATT and SNEGSKA (reference sequence). The CDR3 totals 14 residues. The V segment lost 6 bases and the J segment 1 base; nucleotides outside the gene matches: 4. This clonotype came up many times. Its antigen is still unknown. TCRdb re-called the multiplex PCR reads with MiXCR, one entry per CDR3 protein. The sample holds over 200,000 distinct CDR3 sequences, around 32% seen once. The chain combines TRBV20-1 with TRBJ2-7; 12 nucleotides agree with TRBD2. The clonotype originates from a female donor with breast cancer. Some clones in this sample may be carry-over from other donors' samples. The sample comprised axillary lymph node tissue. The CDR3 sequence: CSAATSGSSYEQYF. The CDR3 bases are TGCAGTGCCGCGACTAGCGGGAGTTCCTACGAGCAGTACTTC.